This is a list of T cell receptor beta chains from one sample in a study of blood T cells in healthy people across ages. TCRdb itself ran the 5' RACE reads through MiXCR, one entry per CDR3 protein. This sample has around 520,000 distinct CDR3 sequences, with around a quarter found just once. These same data were also listed under a study on T cells of mothers and their children.

The material sequenced was blood. The receptor source for this set is a boy aged 2 to 10 in good health. Each CDR3 is given with its conserved first and last residue. A D gene is named only where the DNA matches it firmly. Expanded clones are given a class, and other clones once, few, many or no size at all.

V gene,D gene,clone size,J gene,CDR3 DNA,CDR3 protein
TRBV12-3/TRBV12-4,NA,many,TRBJ2-5,TGTGCCAGCAGTTTCGAAGTCCGGGAGACCCAGTACTTC,CASSFEVRETQYF
TRBV7-9,NA,NA,TRBJ2-3,TGTGCCAGCAGCTTAGACGGGGGAGATACGCAGTATTTT,CASSLDGGDTQYF
TRBV29-1,TRBD1,few,TRBJ1-1,TGCAGCGTGGAGGGGACAGCTAAGAACACTGAAGCTTTCTTT,CSVEGTAKNTEAFF
TRBV5-1,NA,NA,TRBJ2-2,TGCGCCAGCAGCTTGAGCCGGGACACCGGGGAGCTGTTTTTT,CASSLSRDTGELFF
TRBV5-1,NA,few,TRBJ2-1,TGCGCCAGCAGCTTCGCGGATGCCTACAATGAGCAGTTCTTC,CASSFADAYNEQFF
TRBV27,TRBD1,NA,TRBJ2-7,TGTGCCAGCAGTCACAGACAGGGTGGCGAGCAGTACTTC,CASSHRQGGEQYF
TRBV4-3,TRBD2,few,TRBJ2-7,TGCGCCAGCAGCCCTTCTAGCGGGGGGCCCTACGAGCAGTACTTC,CASSPSSGGPYEQYF
TRBV5-1,NA,few,TRBJ1-4,TGCGCCAGCAGCTTGCGGGGGGCGAAAGCAACTAATGAAAAACTGTTTTTT,CASSLRGAKATNEKLFF
TRBV9,NA,many,TRBJ2-5,TGTGCCAGCAGCGTAGGTAGCGCAACGTACCAAGAGACCCAGTACTTC,CASSVGSATYQETQYF
TRBV7-9,NA,NA,TRBJ2-7,TGTGCCAGCAGCTCGACAGGGGAGGGCGAGCAGTACTTC,CASSSTGEGEQYF
TRBV7-6,NA,many,TRBJ2-1,TGTGCCAGCAGCCCTGGGGGGGCTTACTTGACCTACAATGAGCAGTTCTTC,CASSPGGAYLTYNEQFF
TRBV12-3/TRBV12-4,TRBD1,NA,TRBJ1-2,TGTGCCAGCAGTTTGAGACAGGGGAACTATGGCTACACCTTC,CASSLRQGNYGYTF
TRBV12-3/TRBV12-4,NA,NA,TRBJ1-6,TGTGCCAGCAGTTATAATTCACCCCTCCACTTT,CASSYNSPLHF
TRBV27,NA,few,TRBJ2-5,TGTGCCAGCAGTGTAAGAGGATGGGGGCCCCAAGAGACCCAGTACTTC,CASSVRGWGPQETQYF
TRBV5-1,TRBD1,NA,TRBJ1-1,TGCGCCAGCAGGGGGACAGGGCTGAACACTGAAGCTTTCTTT,CASRGTGLNTEAFF
TRBV6-5,TRBD2,NA,TRBJ2-1,TGTGCCAGCAGTTACGGGACTAGCGGGGCCCAGCAGTTCTTC,CASSYGTSGAQQFF
TRBV5-1,NA,few,TRBJ2-7,TGCGCCAGCAGCTTGGGGGCTACCGAGCAGTACTTC,CASSLGATEQYF
TRBV29-1,NA,NA,TRBJ2-7,TGCAGCGTTGTTAACAGGGTTCCCTACGAGCAGTACTTC,CSVVNRVPYEQYF
TRBV7-2,TRBD1,NA,TRBJ2-1,TGTGCCAGCAGCTCGACAGGGACAGGGAAGGGTGAGCAGTTCTTC,CASSSTGTGKGEQFF
TRBV6-6,NA,few,TRBJ2-1,TGTGCCAGCAGTTACTCGTTGTCCATAGAGGGCAATGAGCAGTTCTTC,CASSYSLSIEGNEQFF
TRBV5-5,NA,NA,TRBJ1-4,TGTGCCAGCAGCTTGGAATCGTGGACCCCGGTGGAAAAACTGTTTTTT,CASSLESWTPVEKLFF
TRBV7-9,TRBD2,NA,TRBJ2-2,TGTGCCAGCAACTTAGCGGGGAACACCGGGGAGCTGTTTTTT,CASNLAGNTGELFF
TRBV3-1,NA,few,TRBJ2-1,TGTGCCAGCAGCCAAGGGTACGGCTACAATGAGCAGTTCTTC,CASSQGYGYNEQFF
TRBV9,NA,few,TRBJ1-2,TGTGCCAGCAGCGTAGTTGCAACGGTCGAATTCGATGGCTACACCTTC,CASSVVATVEFDGYTF
TRBV6-2/TRBV6-3,NA,once,TRBJ2-5,TGTGCCAGCAGTAGATCAAAAGAGACCCAGTACTTC,CASSRSKETQYF
TRBV6-6,TRBD1,NA,TRBJ2-7,TGTGCCAGCAGTTACTCCGGGACAGGGCCCCACGAGCAGTACTTC,CASSYSGTGPHEQYF
TRBV6-2/TRBV6-3,NA,few,TRBJ2-7,TGTGCCAGCAGGAGGGGCGGGACATACTCCTACGAGCAGTACTTC,CASRRGGTYSYEQYF
TRBV9,TRBD1,NA,TRBJ1-1,TGTGCCAGCAGCGGCCTGACAGGGGGGAACACTGAAGCTTTCTTT,CASSGLTGGNTEAFF
TRBV6-2/TRBV6-3,TRBD1,few,TRBJ1-1,TGTGCCAGCAGTTACCGCCAGGGGGACACTGAAGCTTTCTTT,CASSYRQGDTEAFF
TRBV12-3/TRBV12-4,TRBD2,NA,TRBJ2-7,TGTGCCAGCAGTGCAAGCGGGGGAACTTACGAGCAGTACTTC,CASSASGGTYEQYF